This TCR beta chain was documented in a study of beta chain features in type 1 diabetes. Study conclusions and caveats: TCRB CDR3 length was moderately but significantly reduced in all four CD4+ subsets of Type 1 diabetes patients. The analysis here could not establish whether HLA type shapes TCRB rearrangement.

This clone was recorded a few times. The antigen is undetermined. Germline CDR1 reads SNHLY; CDR2 reads FYNNEI. The V segment lost 7 bases and the J segment 3 bases; nucleotides outside the gene matches: 4. This CDR3 region has 14 residues. Sorting that relied on CD45RO/CCR7/CD25/CD127/CD95/CD27 yielded CD4+ naive, central memory, regulatory and stem cell-like memory cells. Sequencing targeted expressed TCRB transcripts, as all isolated RNA had been reverse transcribed. TCRdb's copy holds only in-frame clones and misses some; the assay was immunoSEQ multiplex PCR. The top ten hold 1% of the sample, which has fewer than 400,000 clones, 7% to 10% seen once.

The chain is built from TRBV2 and TRBJ2-5; 11 nucleotides match TRBD1. The sequencing input was central memory CD4+ T cells from blood. The sequence derives from a man aged 25 to 40 with type 1 diabetes. CDR3 DNA: TGTGCCAGCATAAGGGACAGGGGGGAAGAGACCCAGTACTTC. Translating it yields CASIRDRGEETQYF.